Below are 6 T cell receptor beta chains sequenced from a single sample in a study of T-cell reconstitution after alpha-beta-depleted transplantation in children (dated by TCRdb to 2016 to 2017). Libraries came from PCR. This sample was sequenced with an Illumina HiSeq 2500. To normalize quantification of the TCRbeta repertoire, the TCR libraries were built with molecular barcoding that relied on unique molecular identifiers. TCRdb reprocessing: public reads trimmed at Q25 with fastp, clones called with MiXCR, in-frame beta chains kept. Here each entry gathers all rows of one CDR3 protein and keeps the most common genes and DNA. For this sample the table gives approximately 210,000 distinct CDR3 sequences, of which 17% were detected only once. The biggest ten clones account for 35% to 50% of the sample. The treatment or condition label for this specimen denotes: allogeneic hematopoietic cell transplantation with graft depleted of TCRalphabeta T cells and CD19 B cells.

Sample: PBMCs, mostly from graft donor cells, taken 360 days after TCRalphabeta/CD19-depleted stem cell transplant. The source is a male patient under 10 years old who had a stem cell transplant for acute lymphoblastic leukemia, so the T cells may come from the graft donor.

The genes are TRBV5-6 and TRBJ2-1; 11 positions agree with TRBD1. CDR1 SGHDT and CDR2 YYEEEE come from the germline V gene. After removal of 2 bases from V and 3 bases from J, the junction contained 4 bases not matched to a gene. CDR3 size: 16 residues. CDR3 amino acids: CASSFRTGGIYNEQFF. In DNA form, the CDR3 reads TGTGCCAGCAGCTTTCGGACAGGGGGCATCTACAATGAGCAGTTCTTC. The whole variable domain, filled in from reference TRBV5-6 and TRBJ2-1, reads DAGVTQSPTHLIKTRGQQVTLRCSPKSGHDTVSWYQQALGQGPQFIFQYYEEEERQRGNFPDRFSGHQFPNYSSELNVNALLLGDSALYLCASSFRTGGIYNEQFFGPGTRLTVL.

The V and J genes are TRBV7-2 and TRBJ2-1; the D gene is possibly TRBD2 (5 bases). Deletions cut 4 bases from V and 3 bases from J, with 13 bases between. CDR1 is SGHTA and CDR2 is FQGNSA in the germline V gene. This CDR3 has 15 amino acids. CDR3 DNA: TGTGCCAGCAGCTATGAGGGATCGAGCTACAATGAGCAGTTCTTC. It encodes CASSYEGSSYNEQFF.

The CDR3 nucleotides read TGCGCCAGCAGACAAACAAAGGGGGAGGCCTCCGGGCCCTACAATGAGCAGTTCTTC. Amino acid sequence: CASRQTKGEASGPYNEQFF. V and J are TRBV5-1 and TRBJ2-1; the D call may be TRBD1 or TRBD2 (6 bases each). Germline values: CDR1 SGHRS, CDR2 YFSETQ. Trimming took 5 bases from V and 2 from J, leaving 26 bases between them. The CDR3 is 19 residues long.

The rearrangement joins TRBV20-1 to TRBJ1-2; no definite D call. CDR1 is DFQATT, CDR2 SNEGSKA, per germline (reference sequence). The CDR3 has 16 residues. The V and J ends lost 0 bases and 4 bases respectively, with 18 bases between them. CDR3 region: CSARDWQDSAGYGYTF. CDR3 nucleotide sequence: TGCAGTGCTAGAGATTGGCAAGACTCCGCGGGCTATGGCTACACCTTC.

In its sample, this clonotype was seen a few times. The CDR3 sequence is CASSLVRAGGTGELFF. DNA for the CDR3: TGTGCCAGCAGCTTAGTTCGCGCGGGTGGAACCGGGGAGCTGTTTTTT. This chain joins TRBV7-8 and TRBJ2-2, with D possibly TRBD2 on 5 matching bases. The ends were cut back, 1 base at V and 5 bases at J, with 14 bases in the middle. Germline lookup yields CDR1 SGHVS and CDR2 FQNEAQ. The CDR3 is 16 amino acids.

At least ten counts were recorded for this clonotype. The V gene is TRBV18, the J gene TRBJ1-4; possible D gene TRBD1, 5 bases. The CDR3 is 14 residues long. V was shortened by 0 bases and J by 7 bases, with 9 bases between the two germline ends. CDR1 KGHSH and CDR2 LQKENI come from the germline V gene. CDR3 sequence: CASSPPAGLEKLFF. Here the CDR3 DNA reads TGTGCCAGCTCACCACCGGCAGGGCTTGAAAAACTGTTTTTT.